A selection of T cell receptor beta chains follows, all from one sample in a study of T cells in Graves' hyperthyroidism and ophthalmopathy. MiXCR was run by TCRdb on the multiplex PCR reads, yielding one entry per CDR3 protein. The repertoire includes about 37,000 distinct CDR3 sequences, around 53% of them detected once, and roughly a sixth sits in the top ten. Sequenced: blood. The source is a man aged 40-50 years with Graves' ophthalmopathy. Each CDR3 is given with its conserved first and last residue. A D gene is named only where the DNA matches it firmly. Clone sizes are given selectively: once, few, many, or a class where the clone is expanded.

D	J	size	V	length	DNA	CDR3
NA	TRBJ2-7	many	TRBV28	12	TGTGCCAGCACCCACGGGGTTCTAGGGCAGTACTTC	CASTHGVLGQYF
NA	TRBJ2-7	NA	TRBV6-1	12	TGTGCCAGCAGTGAAGGGGGCTACGAGCAGTACTTC	CASSEGGYEQYF
TRBD2	TRBJ2-3	NA	TRBV20-1	18	TGCAGTGCAAGACCGGGACTAGCGGGAGCTCAGACCACAGATACGCAGTATTTT	CSARPGLAGAQTTDTQYF
TRBD2	TRBJ2-1	many	TRBV14	16	TGTGCCAGCAGCCAAGATGAAGGGTCTAGCGGCAATGGGCAGTTCTTC	CASSQDEGSSGNGQFF
NA	TRBJ1-2	many	TRBV5-5	16	TGTGCCAGCAGCTTGGGTACAGAATCCCTTCGAGGGGGCTACACCTTC	CASSLGTESLRGGYTF
NA	TRBJ2-1	NA	TRBV7-3	15	TGTGCCAGCAGCCAGGGGGGGACTAGTACGTATAAGCAGTTCTTC	CASSQGGTSTYKQFF
NA	TRBJ2-1	many	TRBV20-1	14	TGCAGTGCTCTGCGAGACCAATCCTACAATGAGCAGTTCTTC	CSALRDQSYNEQFF
NA	TRBJ1-6	many	TRBV6-1	15	TGTGCCAGCGCTCGACTGGGTCGCTACGATTCACCCCTCCACTTT	CASARLGRYDSPLHF
NA	TRBJ2-3	medium-sized	TRBV7-8	15	TGTGCCAGCAGCTTACGAGAGATTAGCACAGATACGCAGTATTTT	CASSLREISTDTQYF
NA	TRBJ1-1	many	TRBV10-3	15	TGTGCCATCAGTGACAGGGTGGACGGGAACACTGAAGCTTTCTTT	CAISDRVDGNTEAFF
NA	TRBJ2-7	NA	TRBV24-1	12	TGTGCTCACCCAGGGACCGGACTGGAAGAATACTTC	CAHPGTGLEEYF
NA	TRBJ2-7	NA	TRBV20-1	11	TGCAGTGCTAGTAAAGTGGATACGCAGTACTTC	CSASKVDTQYF
NA	TRBJ2-7	many	TRBV7-9	15	TGTGCCAGCAGCTTAGGGTCAGGGTATTCCTACGAGCAGTACTTC	CASSLGSGYSYEQYF
TRBD2	TRBJ2-7	many	TRBV12-3/TRBV12-4	11	TGTGCCAGCCAACGCGGGGGAGAGCAGTACTTC	CASQRGGEQYF
NA	TRBJ2-5	many	TRBV27	13	TGTGCCAGCAGTTTTACGGGGGCGAAGACCCAGTACTTC	CASSFTGAKTQYF
TRBD1	TRBJ1-1	many	TRBV28	15	TGTGCCAGCAGTCCCTTGACAGGGGGCGGAACTGAAGCTTTCTTT	CASSPLTGGGTEAFF
TRBD1	TRBJ2-7	NA	TRBV6-5	15	TGTGCCAACAGTTCCCGGGACAGGGGATTCCACGGGCAGTACTTC	CANSSRDRGFHGQYF
NA	TRBJ2-1	NA	TRBV5-1	13	TGCGCCAGCAGCTTGGCGGGGTGGAATGAGCAGTTCTTC	CASSLAGWNEQFF
TRBD1	TRBJ2-5	many	TRBV10-2	13	TGCGCCTGCCGGGACAGTGATTACGAGACCCAGTACTTC	CACRDSDYETQYF
TRBD1	TRBJ2-5	many	TRBV5-6	16	TGTGCCAGCAGCTTGGCGACAGGGCCCCCACAAGAGACCCAGTACTTC	CASSLATGPPQETQYF
TRBD2	TRBJ2-2	many	TRBV27	16	TGTGCCAGCAGTTTATTGGGGGGGACGGGCACCGGGGAGCTGTTTTTT	CASSLLGGTGTGELFF
TRBD1	TRBJ1-4	NA	TRBV20-1	13	TGCAGTGCTCCCGGGACAGGGTACGAAAAACTGTTTTTT	CSAPGTGYEKLFF
TRBD2	TRBJ2-1	NA	TRBV7-6	14	TGTGCCAGCAGCTCGCAGCCAGCGGGATATGAGCAGTTCTTC	CASSSQPAGYEQFF